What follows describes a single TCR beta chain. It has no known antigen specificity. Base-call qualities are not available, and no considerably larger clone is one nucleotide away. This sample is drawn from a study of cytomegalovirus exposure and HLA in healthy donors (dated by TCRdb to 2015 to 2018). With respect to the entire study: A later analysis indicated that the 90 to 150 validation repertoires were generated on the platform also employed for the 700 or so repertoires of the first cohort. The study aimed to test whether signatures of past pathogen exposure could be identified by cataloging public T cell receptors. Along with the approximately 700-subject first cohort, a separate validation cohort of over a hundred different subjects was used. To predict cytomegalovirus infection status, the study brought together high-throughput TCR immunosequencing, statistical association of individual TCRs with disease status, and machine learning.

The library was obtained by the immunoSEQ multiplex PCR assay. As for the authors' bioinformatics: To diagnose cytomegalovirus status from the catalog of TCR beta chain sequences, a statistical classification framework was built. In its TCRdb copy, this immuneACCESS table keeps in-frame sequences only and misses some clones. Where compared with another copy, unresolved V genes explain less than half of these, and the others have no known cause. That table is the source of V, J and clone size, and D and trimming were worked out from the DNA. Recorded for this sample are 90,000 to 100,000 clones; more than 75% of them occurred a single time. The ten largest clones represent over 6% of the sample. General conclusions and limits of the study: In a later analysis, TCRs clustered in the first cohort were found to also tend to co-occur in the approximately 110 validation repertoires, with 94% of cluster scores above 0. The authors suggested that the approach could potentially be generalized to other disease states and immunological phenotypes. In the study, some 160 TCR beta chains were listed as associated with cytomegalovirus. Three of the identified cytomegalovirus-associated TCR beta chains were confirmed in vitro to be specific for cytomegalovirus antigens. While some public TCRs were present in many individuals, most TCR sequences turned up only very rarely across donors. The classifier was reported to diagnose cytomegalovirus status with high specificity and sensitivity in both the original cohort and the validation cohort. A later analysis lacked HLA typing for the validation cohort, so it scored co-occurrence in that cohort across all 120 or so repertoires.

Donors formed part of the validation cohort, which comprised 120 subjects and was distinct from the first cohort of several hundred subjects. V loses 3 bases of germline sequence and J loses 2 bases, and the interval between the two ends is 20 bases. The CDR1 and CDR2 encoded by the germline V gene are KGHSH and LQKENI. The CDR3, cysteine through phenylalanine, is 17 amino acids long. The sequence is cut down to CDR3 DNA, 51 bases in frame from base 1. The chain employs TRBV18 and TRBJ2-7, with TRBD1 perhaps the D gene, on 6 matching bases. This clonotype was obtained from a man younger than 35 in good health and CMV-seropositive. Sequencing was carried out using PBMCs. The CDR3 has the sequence CASSPSNRRQAAYEQYF. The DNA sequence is TGTGCCAGCTCACCCTCCAATCGGCGACAGGCCGCCTACGAGCAGTACTTC.